The T cell receptor (beta chain) under discussion was sequenced for a study of T cells in localized non-small cell lung cancer (dated by TCRdb to about 2020). For context, the study as a whole: The study examined T cell repertoires in 200 to 300 patients with early-stage NSCLC and compared tumors with uninvolved tumor-adjacent lungs. A mean age of approximately 66 years was recorded for the NSCLC patients, of whom around 140 were male and some 99 were female. The cohort was made up of some 240 treatment-naive NSCLC patients whose localized lung tumors had been resected.

Summary of the overall study and its limitations: Uninvolved tumor-adjacent lung showed the highest T cell clonality, higher than tumor, which suggests more focused antigenic responses in the adjacent lung. Because multi-region sequencing of the tumors was not done, intratumor heterogeneity could not be ruled out. Higher blood T cell density associated with longer overall survival, while higher adjacent-lung clonality associated with shorter survival. Because of the exploratory design, TCR variables were selected using unadjusted p-values without false-discovery rate correction. A median of around 57 of the top 100 tumor clones turned up in the paired uninvolved adjacent lung, and about 28 of those clones also ranked among the top 100 of that same adjacent lung.

TCR beta CDR3 regions were sequenced from DNA using the immunoSEQ Assay. The original methods were these. To compute T cell density, TCR beta template counts were normalized to usable DNA, which was estimated by amplifying housekeeping genes. Using the preseqR package, richness was estimated by extrapolating to 120,000 templates for tissue samples and 400,000 templates for PBMC samples. Clonality was calculated as one minus Pielou's evenness. Differential abundance testing on productive amino-acid clonotypes, with a minimum total count of 5 and an alpha of 0.1, was used to identify tissue-enriched TCRs. The Jaccard Index and the Morisita Overlap Index were used to measure how much the repertoires overlapped between compartments. GLIPH grouped TCR beta CDR3s together with public tetramer-defined viral CDR3s, and a viral motif had to include at least three viral sequences and also show V-gene enrichment. In its TCRdb copy, this immuneACCESS table keeps in-frame sequences only and misses some clones. Where compared with another copy, unresolved V genes explain less than half of these, and the others have no known cause. The V and J calls and clone size were taken over from that table, and D and trimming were inferred from the DNA. This sample is represented by 15,000 to 20,000 clones; roughly 91% of them were singletons. The ten top clones hold roughly 3.8% of the sample.

At diagnosis, tumor, uninvolved tumor-adjacent lung and peripheral blood were collected and then preserved as a mix of FFPE and fresh-frozen material. For TCR repertoire profiling, blood samples were analyzed as peripheral blood mononuclear cells. Concerning this clone itself: The target of this receptor is not known. No clone much larger than this one lies a single base away; base qualities are absent.

V drops 3 bases and J drops 5 bases, leaving 9 bases in between. Sequences SGDLS (CDR1) and YYNGEE (CDR2) are obtained from the germline V gene. Including the terminal cysteine and phenylalanine, the CDR3 comprises 14 residues. The only DNA kept is the CDR3, 42 bases in frame from the first base. The rearrangement joined TRBV9 to TRBJ2-6, with the D gene too uncertain to name. The sequence derives from a male donor aged 60 or over with stage II squamous cell lung carcinoma. The starting material was peripheral blood, obtained before any cancer treatment. Here is the DNA: TGTGCCAGCAGCGCTCGTTCTTGGGCCAACGTCCTGACTTTC. It encodes CASSARSWANVLTF.